This T cell receptor beta chain was sequenced in a study of Graves' ophthalmopathy and Graves' hyperthyroidism. Disease in donors with ophthalmopathy had moderate-to-severe activity, CAS ≥3, NOSPECS ≥4 and under 3 months' duration. If patients had other autoimmune diseases, uncontrolled infections, pregnancy or lactation, they were excluded. Clinical symptoms, serum thyroxine, TRAb, thyroid ultrasound and orbital computed tomography were relied on for diagnosis. Germline assignment: CDR1 SNHLY and CDR2 FYNNEI. J was trimmed by 4 bases and V by 4 bases; bases with no gene match: 4. This CDR3 has 14 amino acids. Amplified material comprised TCR beta CDR3 regions derived from RNA transcripts. HTBI primers were employed in first-round RT-PCR, then a second-round multiplex PCR followed. MiXCR, run by TCRdb on the multiplex PCR reads, gives a single entry per CDR3 protein. Found here are 650,000 to 900,000 distinct CDR3 sequences, around 40% of them singletons; the top ten hold 40% to 45%.

This chain connects TRBV2 to TRBJ1-1; 9 nucleotides match TRBD1. The receptor's source is an adult man with Graves' ophthalmopathy. Sequences were obtained from peripheral blood. CDR3 bases: TGTGCCAGCAGTGCTCCGGGACAGGGCACTGAAGCTTTCTTT. It encodes CASSAPGQGTEAFF.